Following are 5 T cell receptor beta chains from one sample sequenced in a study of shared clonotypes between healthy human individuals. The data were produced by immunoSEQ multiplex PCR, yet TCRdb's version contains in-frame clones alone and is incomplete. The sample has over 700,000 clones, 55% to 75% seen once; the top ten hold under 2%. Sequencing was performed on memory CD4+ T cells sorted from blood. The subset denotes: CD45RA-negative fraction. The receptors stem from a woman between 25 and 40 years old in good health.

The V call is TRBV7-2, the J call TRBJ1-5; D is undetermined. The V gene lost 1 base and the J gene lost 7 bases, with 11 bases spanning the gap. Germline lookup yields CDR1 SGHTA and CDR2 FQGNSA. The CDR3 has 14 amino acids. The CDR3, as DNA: TGTGCCAGCAGCTTAGAGGTGGGTTGGCAGCCCCAGCATTTT. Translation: CASSLEVGWQPQHF.

The CDR3 reads CASSEIGTVNPQHF. CDR3 bases: TGTGCCAGCAGTGAAATTGGGACGGTGAATCCCCAGCATTTT. The rearrangement uses TRBV6-1 and TRBJ1-5, with a possible D match to TRBD1 (5 bases). CDR3 length: 14 residues. CDR1 MNHNS and CDR2 SASEGT come from the germline V gene. V lost 2 bases and J lost 10, with 15 bases in between.

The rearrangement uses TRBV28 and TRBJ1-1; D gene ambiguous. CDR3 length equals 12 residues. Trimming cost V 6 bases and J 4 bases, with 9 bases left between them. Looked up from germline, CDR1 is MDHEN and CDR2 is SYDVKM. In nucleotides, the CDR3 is TGTGCCAGCAGCCCGTCGGTCACTGAAGCTTTCTTT. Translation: CASSPSVTEAFF. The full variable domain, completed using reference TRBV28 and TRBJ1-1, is DVKVTQSSRYLVKRTGEKVFLECVQDMDHENMFWYRQDPGLGLRLIYFSYDVKMKEKGDIPEGYSVSREKKERFSLILESASTNQTSMYLCASSPSVTEAFFGQGTRLTVV.

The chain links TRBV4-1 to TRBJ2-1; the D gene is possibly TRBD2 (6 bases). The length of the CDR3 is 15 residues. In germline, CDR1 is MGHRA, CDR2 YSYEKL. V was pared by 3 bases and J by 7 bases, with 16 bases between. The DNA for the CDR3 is TGCGCCAGCAGCCAGGGAGGACTAAGTTTGAATGAGCAGTTCTTC. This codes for CASSQGGLSLNEQFF.

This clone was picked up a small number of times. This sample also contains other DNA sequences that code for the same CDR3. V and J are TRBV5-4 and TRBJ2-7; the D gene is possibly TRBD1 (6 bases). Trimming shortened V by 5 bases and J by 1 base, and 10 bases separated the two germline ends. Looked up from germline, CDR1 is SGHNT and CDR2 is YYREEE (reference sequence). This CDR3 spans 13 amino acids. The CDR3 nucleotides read TGTGCCAGCAGTCTACAGGGTTCCTACGAGCAGTACTTC. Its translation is CASSLQGSYEQYF.